The rows below give T cell receptor beta chains drawn from one sample of a study of blood T cell repertoires in COVID-19. Libraries were prepared by immunoSEQ multiplex PCR; TCRdb keeps only in-frame clonotypes and omits some of them. This table holds about 330,000 clones, 86% found once. Sequences were obtained from peripheral blood. The receptors were sampled from a woman aged 45-65 years with acute or convalescent COVID-19. The CDR3 runs from the conserved cysteine through the conserved F or W. Fields, in order: J gene, D gene, V gene, CDR3 DNA, CDR3 protein. D genes are given only for firm matches.

TRBJ2-7	-	TRBV9	TGTGCCAGCAGCCCCGAGAGGGGGGCGGGGGTCTACGAGCAGTACTTC	CASSPERGAGVYEQYF
TRBJ2-1	-	TRBV2	TGTGCCAGCAGTGAGCTTGGGGGGAATGAGCAGTTCTTC	CASSELGGNEQFF
TRBJ1-5	-	TRBV28	TGTGCCAGCAGTTTATTTCGTACAGGGCAATCGTATCAGCCCCAGCATTTT	CASSLFRTGQSYQPQHF
TRBJ2-3	TRBD1	TRBV18	TGTGCCAGCTCCACAGGGGTGGCAGATACGCAGTATTTT	CASSTGVADTQYF
TRBJ2-1	-	TRBV7-7	TGTGCCAGCAGCTTAAAATTGAGCGAGGGAGGCAATGAGCAGTTCTTC	CASSLKLSEGGNEQFF
TRBJ2-1	-	TRBV28	TGTGCCACCCACAAGTCACTAGCAGGCAATGAGCAGTTCTTC	CATHKSLAGNEQFF
TRBJ2-1	-	TRBV24-1	TGTGCCACCAGCTTGACTGGGCTTGGAGGGCAGTTCTTC	CATSLTGLGGQFF
TRBJ2-3	-	TRBV6-1	TGTGCCAGCAGTGAATATTACGGGGAGCAGTATTTT	CASSEYYGEQYF
TRBJ1-1	-	TRBV5-4	TGTGCCAGCAGCTTATGGGCAGCCAATGAAGCTTTCTTT	CASSLWAANEAFF
TRBJ2-2	-	TRBV11-3	TGTGCCAGCAGCTTAGGGGGCGTGAACACCGGGGAGCTGTTTTTT	CASSLGGVNTGELFF